This T cell receptor beta chain was sequenced for a study of T-cell reconstitution after alpha-beta-depleted transplantation in children. Preparing the TCRbeta library involved the use of unique molecular identifiers. Using its own MiXCR run on the PCR reads, TCRdb lists one record per CDR3 protein. The table lists about 200,000 distinct CDR3 sequences, roughly 15% of them singletons. The table lists this clonotype with a few counts. Germline CDR1 is SGDLS and CDR2 is YYNGEE. Between the trimmed V and J ends, which lost 3 bases and 5 bases, there was a span of 5 bases. This CDR3 region has 11 residues.

Material: PBMCs from the stem cell graft donor, obtained from the stem cell graft. The sequence came from a human donor who donated a stem cell graft to a child with acute lymphoblastic leukemia. The chain recombines TRBV9 with TRBJ2-5; D is uncertain. The CDR3 DNA sequence: TGTGCCAGCAGCGCCTCCGAGACCCAGTACTTC. It yields the protein CASSASETQYF. The variable domain in full, with the rest retrieved from reference TRBV9 and TRBJ2-5, is DSGVTQTPKHLITATGQRVTLRCSPRSGDLSVYWYQQSLDQGLQFLIQYYNGEERAKGNILERFSAQQFPDLHSELNLSSLELGDSALYFCASSASETQYFGPGTRLLVL.